The source of this TCR beta chain is a study of T cells in Graves' hyperthyroidism and ophthalmopathy. In this sample, this clonotype turned up many times. The CDR3 contains 17 residues. Trimming took 1 base from V and 0 from J, leaving 10 bases between them. Looked up from germline, CDR1 is SGHVS and CDR2 is FNYEAQ. TCR beta CDR3 regions were amplified from RNA. HTBI primers were the set used in a first-round RT-PCR of the TCR CDR3. TCRdb called the multiplex PCR reads again in MiXCR, with one record for every CDR3 protein. The table has 500,000 to 600,000 distinct CDR3 sequences, 46% seen once. Researchers barred patients who had uncontrolled infection, other autoimmune disease, pregnancy or lactation. Diagnosing involved the use of clinical symptoms, serum thyroxine and TRAb, thyroid ultrasound and orbital computed tomography.

The sequence was collected from a woman under 30 with Graves' hyperthyroidism. The chain has TRBV7-6 and TRBJ2-6; no firm D call. The specimen was peripheral blood or thyroid tissue (not recorded which). The CDR3 sequence: CASSLEAENSGANVLTF. In DNA form, the CDR3 reads TGTGCCAGCAGCTTAGAAGCAGAAAACTCTGGGGCCAACGTCCTGACTTTC.